This T cell receptor beta chain was sequenced for a study of blood T cells in healthy people across ages. The table lists this clonotype with a few counts. Its specificity is unknown. A second about 7 to 11 cycle PCR used barcoded and J-beta primers. The yield of each sample was at least 3 million CDR3-containing paired-end reads. MiXCR, run by TCRdb on the 5' RACE reads, gives a single entry per CDR3 protein. The top ten clones hold roughly 8.2% of a sample with 1.5 million to 2 million distinct CDR3 sequences, 28% of them seen once. V lost 5 bases, J lost 0 bases, and 13 bases lay in between. The CDR3 contains 15 residues. The germline V gene has CDR1 SGHAT and CDR2 FQNNGV. Study-wide points: PBMCs went unsorted, and a conclusive naive versus antigen-experienced comparison was therefore prevented. It was held that the diversity estimates obtained from one million T cells were underestimates. When set beside aged donors, long-lived donors presented more naive CD4+ cells and higher diversity.

Sequenced material: blood. The chain is built from TRBV11-2 and TRBJ2-5; tentative D call: TRBD1 (6 bases). The receptor was derived from a woman in her 30s in good health. The DNA for the CDR3 is TGTGCCAGCAGCCCCCAGGGGCCCTACCAAGAGACCCAGTACTTC. Its translation: CASSPQGPYQETQYF. The full variable domain, with the rest looked up from reference TRBV11-2 and TRBJ2-5, is EAGVAQSPRYKIIEKRQSVAFWCNPISGHATLYWYQQILGQGPKLLIQFQNNGVVDDSQLPKDRFSAERLKGVDSTLKIQPAKLEDSAVYLCASSPQGPYQETQYFGPGTRLLVL.